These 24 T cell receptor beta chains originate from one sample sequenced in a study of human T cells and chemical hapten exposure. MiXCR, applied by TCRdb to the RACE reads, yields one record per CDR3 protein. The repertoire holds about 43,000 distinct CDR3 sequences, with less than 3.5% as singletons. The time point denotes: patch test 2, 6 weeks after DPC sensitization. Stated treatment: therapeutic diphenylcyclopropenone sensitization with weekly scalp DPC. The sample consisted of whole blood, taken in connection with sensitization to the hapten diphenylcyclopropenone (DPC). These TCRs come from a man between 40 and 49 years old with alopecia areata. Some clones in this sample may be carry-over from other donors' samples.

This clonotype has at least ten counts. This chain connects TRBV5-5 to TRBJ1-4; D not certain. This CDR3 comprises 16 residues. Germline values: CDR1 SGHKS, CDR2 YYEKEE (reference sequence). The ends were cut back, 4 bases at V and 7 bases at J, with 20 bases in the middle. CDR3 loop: CASSPEIAGGGEKLFF. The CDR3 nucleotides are TGTGCCAGCAGCCCCGAGATTGCTGGTGGAGGTGAAAAACTGTTTTTT.

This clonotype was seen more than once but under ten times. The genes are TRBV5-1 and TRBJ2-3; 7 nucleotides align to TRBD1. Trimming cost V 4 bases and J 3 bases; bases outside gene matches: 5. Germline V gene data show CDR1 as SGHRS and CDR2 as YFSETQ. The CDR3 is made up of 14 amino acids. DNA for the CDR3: TGCGCCAGCAGCGTAACGACAGGGACAGATACGCAGTATTTT. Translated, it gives CASSVTTGTDTQYF.

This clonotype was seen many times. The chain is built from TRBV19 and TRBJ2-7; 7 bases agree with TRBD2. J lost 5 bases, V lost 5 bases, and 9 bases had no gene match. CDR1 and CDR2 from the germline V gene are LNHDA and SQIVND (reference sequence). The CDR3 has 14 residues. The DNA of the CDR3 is TGTGCCAGTAGTGCCCTCGTGGGAGGGAACGAGCAGTACTTC. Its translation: CASSALVGGNEQYF. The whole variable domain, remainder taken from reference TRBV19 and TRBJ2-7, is DGGITQSPKYLFRKEGQNVTLSCEQNLNHDAMYWYRQDPGQGLRLIYYSQIVNDFQKGDIAEGYSVSREKKESFPLTVTSAQKNPTAFYLCASSALVGGNEQYFGPGTRLTVT.

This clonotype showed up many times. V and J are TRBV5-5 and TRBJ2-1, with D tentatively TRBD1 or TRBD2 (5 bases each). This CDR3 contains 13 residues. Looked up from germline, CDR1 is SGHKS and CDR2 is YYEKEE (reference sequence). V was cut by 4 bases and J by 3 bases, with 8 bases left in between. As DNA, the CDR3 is TGTGCCAGCAGCCGGGACGGCTACAATGAGCAGTTCTTC. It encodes CASSRDGYNEQFF.

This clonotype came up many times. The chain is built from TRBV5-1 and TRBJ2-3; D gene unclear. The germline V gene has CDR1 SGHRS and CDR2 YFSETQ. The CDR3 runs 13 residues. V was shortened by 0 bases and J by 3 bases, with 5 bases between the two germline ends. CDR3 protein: CASSLEGTDTQYF. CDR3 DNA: TGCGCCAGCAGCTTGGAAGGAACAGATACGCAGTATTTT.

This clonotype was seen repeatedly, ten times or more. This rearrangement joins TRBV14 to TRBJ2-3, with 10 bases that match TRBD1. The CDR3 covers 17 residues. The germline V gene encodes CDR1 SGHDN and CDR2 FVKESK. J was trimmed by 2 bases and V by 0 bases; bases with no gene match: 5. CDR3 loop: CASSQEWGTGATDTQYF. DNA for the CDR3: TGTGCCAGCAGCCAAGAATGGGGGACAGGGGCCACAGATACGCAGTATTTT. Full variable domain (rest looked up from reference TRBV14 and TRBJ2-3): EAGVTQFPSHSVIEKGQTVTLRCDPISGHDNLYWYRRVMGKEIKFLLHFVKESKQDESGMPNNRFLAERTGGTYSTLKVQPAELEDSGVYFCASSQEWGTGATDTQYFGPGTRLTVL.

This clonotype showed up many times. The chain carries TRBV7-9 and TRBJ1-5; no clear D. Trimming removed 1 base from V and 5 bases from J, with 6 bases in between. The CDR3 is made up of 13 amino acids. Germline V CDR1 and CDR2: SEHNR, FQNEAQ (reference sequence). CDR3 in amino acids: CASSLDSDQPQHF. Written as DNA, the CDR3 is TGTGCCAGCAGCTTAGACAGTGATCAGCCCCAGCATTTT.

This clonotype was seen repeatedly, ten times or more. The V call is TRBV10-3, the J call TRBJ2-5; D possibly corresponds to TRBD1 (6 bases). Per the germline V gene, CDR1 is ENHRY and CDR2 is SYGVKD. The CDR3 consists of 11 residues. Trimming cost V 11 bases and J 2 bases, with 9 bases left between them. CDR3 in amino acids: CAAGQQETQYF. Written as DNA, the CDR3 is TGTGCCGCAGGACAGCAAGAGACCCAGTACTTC.

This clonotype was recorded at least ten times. The DNA for the CDR3 is TGTGCCAGCAGCAGGGGGCTTGGCTACACCTTC. Translation gives CASSRGLGYTF. The V and J genes are TRBV12-3 or TRBV12-4 and TRBJ1-2; 8 bases agree with TRBD1. V gave up 6 bases and J gave up 7 bases; unmatched junction bases: 1. This CDR3 contains 11 residues.

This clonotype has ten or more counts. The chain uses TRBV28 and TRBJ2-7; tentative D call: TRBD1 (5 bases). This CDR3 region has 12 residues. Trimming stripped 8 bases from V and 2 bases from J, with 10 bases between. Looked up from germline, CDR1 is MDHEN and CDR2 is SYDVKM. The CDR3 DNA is TGTGCCAGCCAGACAGCAACCTACGAGCAGTACTTC. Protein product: CASQTATYEQYF.

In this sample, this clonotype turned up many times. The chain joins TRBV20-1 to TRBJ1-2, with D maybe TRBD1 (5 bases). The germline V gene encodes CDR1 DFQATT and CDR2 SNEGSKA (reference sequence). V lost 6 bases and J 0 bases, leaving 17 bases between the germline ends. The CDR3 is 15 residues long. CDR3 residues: CSAPQATATNYGYTF. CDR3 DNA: TGCAGTGCCCCACAGGCCACTGCCACTAACTATGGCTACACCTTC.

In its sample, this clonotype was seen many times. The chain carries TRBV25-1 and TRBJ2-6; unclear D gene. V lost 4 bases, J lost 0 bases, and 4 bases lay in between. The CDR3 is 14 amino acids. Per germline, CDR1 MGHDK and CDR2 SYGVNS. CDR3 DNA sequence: TGTGCCAGCAGTGTCAGCTCTGGGGCCAACGTCCTGACTTTC. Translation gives CASSVSSGANVLTF.

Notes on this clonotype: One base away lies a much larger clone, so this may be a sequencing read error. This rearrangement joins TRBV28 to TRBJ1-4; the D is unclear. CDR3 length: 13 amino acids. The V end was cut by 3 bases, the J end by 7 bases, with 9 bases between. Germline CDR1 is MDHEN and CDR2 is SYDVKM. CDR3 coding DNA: TGTGCCAGCAGTTTTTCGGGTGCTGAAAAACTGTTTTTT. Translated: CASSFSGAEKLFF.

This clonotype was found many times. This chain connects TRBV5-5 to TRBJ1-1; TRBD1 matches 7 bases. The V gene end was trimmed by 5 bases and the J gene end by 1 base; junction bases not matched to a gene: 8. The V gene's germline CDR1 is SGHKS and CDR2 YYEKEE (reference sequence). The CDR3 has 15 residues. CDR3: CASRYSGQKNTEAFF. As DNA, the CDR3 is TGTGCCAGCAGGTACTCGGGACAGAAGAACACTGAAGCTTTCTTT. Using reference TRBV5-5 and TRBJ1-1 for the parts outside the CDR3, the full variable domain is DAGVTQSPTHLIKTRGQQVTLRCSPISGHKSVSWYQQVLGQGPQFIFQYYEKEERGRGNFPDRFSARQFPNYSSELNVNALLLGDSALYLCASRYSGQKNTEAFFGQGTRLTVV.

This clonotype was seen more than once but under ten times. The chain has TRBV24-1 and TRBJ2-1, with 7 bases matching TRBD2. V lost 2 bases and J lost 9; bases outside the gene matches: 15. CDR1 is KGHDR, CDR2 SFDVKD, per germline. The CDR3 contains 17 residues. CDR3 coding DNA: TGTGCCACCAGTGATTCGGCGGGGGAGCGGCAAGTAGGTGAGCAGTTCTTC. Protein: CATSDSAGERQVGEQFF.

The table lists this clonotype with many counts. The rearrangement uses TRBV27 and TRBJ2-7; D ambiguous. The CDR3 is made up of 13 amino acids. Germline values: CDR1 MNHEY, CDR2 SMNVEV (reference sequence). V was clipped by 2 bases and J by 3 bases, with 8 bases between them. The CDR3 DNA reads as TGTGCCAGCAGTTTAGGTCCTTACTACGAGCAGTACTTC. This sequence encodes CASSLGPYYEQYF.

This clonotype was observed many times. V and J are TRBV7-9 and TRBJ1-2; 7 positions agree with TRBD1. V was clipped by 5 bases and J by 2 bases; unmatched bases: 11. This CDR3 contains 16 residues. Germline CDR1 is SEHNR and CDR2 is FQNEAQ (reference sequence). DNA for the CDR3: TGTGCCAGCAGCCAAGAGGGACAGAGTTTAAACTATGGCTACACCTTC. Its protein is CASSQEGQSLNYGYTF.

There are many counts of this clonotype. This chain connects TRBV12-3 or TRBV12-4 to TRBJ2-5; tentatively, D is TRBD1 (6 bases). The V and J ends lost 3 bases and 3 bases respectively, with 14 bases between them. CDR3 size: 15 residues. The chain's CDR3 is CASSFRTGLEETQYF. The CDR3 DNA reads TGTGCCAGCAGTTTTAGAACAGGGTTGGAAGAGACCCAGTACTTC.

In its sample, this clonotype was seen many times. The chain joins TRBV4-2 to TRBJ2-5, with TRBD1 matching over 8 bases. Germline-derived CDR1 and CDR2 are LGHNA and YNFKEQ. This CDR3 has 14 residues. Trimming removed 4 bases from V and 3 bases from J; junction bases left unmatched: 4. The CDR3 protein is CASSPGQEEETQYF. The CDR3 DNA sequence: TGTGCCAGCAGCCCGGGACAGGAGGAAGAGACCCAGTACTTC.

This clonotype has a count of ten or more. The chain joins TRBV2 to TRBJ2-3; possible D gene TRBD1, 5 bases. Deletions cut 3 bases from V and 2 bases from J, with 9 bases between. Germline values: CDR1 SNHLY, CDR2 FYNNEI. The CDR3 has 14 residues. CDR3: CASSDYRSTDTQYF. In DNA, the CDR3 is TGTGCCAGCAGTGACTACAGGTCCACAGATACGCAGTATTTT.

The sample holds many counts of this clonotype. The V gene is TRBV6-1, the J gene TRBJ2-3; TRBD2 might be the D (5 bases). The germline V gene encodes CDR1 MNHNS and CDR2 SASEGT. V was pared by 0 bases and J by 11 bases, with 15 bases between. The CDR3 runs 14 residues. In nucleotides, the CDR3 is TGTGCCAGCAGTGAAGCGAGGGTAGCCCGCTTGCAGTATTTT. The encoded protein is CASSEARVARLQYF.

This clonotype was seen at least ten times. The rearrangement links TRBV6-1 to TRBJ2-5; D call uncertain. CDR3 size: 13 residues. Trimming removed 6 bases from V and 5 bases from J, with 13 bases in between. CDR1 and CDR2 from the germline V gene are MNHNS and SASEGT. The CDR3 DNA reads TGTGCCAGCAGGACCACCGTTTACGAGACCCAGTACTTC. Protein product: CASRTTVYETQYF.

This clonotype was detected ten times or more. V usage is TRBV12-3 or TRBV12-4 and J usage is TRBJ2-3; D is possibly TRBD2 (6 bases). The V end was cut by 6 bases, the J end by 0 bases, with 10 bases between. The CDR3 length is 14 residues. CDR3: CASRLGTSTDTQYF. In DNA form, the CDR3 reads TGTGCCAGCAGGTTGGGGACTAGCACAGATACGCAGTATTTT.

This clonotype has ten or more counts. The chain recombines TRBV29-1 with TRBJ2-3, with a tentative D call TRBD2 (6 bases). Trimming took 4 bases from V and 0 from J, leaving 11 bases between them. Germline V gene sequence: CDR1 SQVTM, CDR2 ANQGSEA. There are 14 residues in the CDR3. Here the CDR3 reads CSVGRGVSTDTQYF. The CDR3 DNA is TGCAGCGTTGGGAGGGGCGTCAGCACAGATACGCAGTATTTT.